This entry describes one T cell receptor (beta chain). There is no known antigen for this receptor. No base quality values were provided; no much bigger clone lies one nucleotide off. This record belongs to a study of T cells in Graves' hyperthyroidism and ophthalmopathy (dated by TCRdb to about 2019). Some background on the complete study: Peripheral blood samples were taken at initial diagnosis, before any treatment was given. After blood sampling, hyperthyroidism patients were treated with methimazole at a starting dose of 30 mg daily, and ophthalmopathy patients were treated with high-dose intravenous methylprednisolone. In roughly six Graves' hyperthyroidism patients, the study also compared T-cell repertoires from thyroid tissue with T-cell repertoires from blood. A discovery cohort of roughly 100 patients, fewer than 50 with Graves' ophthalmopathy and 55 to 60 with stable Graves' hyperthyroidism, was used to find distinguishing TCR V-J signatures. An independent validation cohort of under 20 hyperthyroidism patients and 17 patients who later progressed to ophthalmopathy tested prospective prediction of ophthalmopathy. For training and testing, the approximately 97 patients in the discovery cohort were randomly divided in a 7:3 ratio. According to the paper, TCR Vbeta CDR3 sequencing was carried out on 135 peripheral blood samples, which came from fewer than 50 ophthalmopathy, roughly 75 hyperthyroidism and roughly 17 progressor patients.

TCR beta CDR3 regions were amplified from RNA transcripts. The first round of RT-PCR for the TCR CDR3 was performed with the HTBI primer set and the Qiagen OneStep RT-PCR kit. The libraries were constructed in a second round of multiplex PCR and then size-selected and purified. Paired-end sequencing of the libraries was performed with 100 bp reads on an Illumina HiSeq2000. Under the source paper's analysis protocol: SOAPnuke was used to process the raw data, throwing out any read that contained adapters or uncalled bases, had a mean Phred below 15, or lacked an exact constant-primer or identifier match. High-quality paired reads were merged using COPE v1.2.5, and each unique nucleotide sequence was defined as a clonotype. MiTCR v1.1 was used to align clonotypes to the IMGT TRBV, TRBD and TRBJ reference segments. Only V-J combinations with frequency above 0.0001, covering 99% to 99.2% of repertoires, were analysed. The TCS score was defined as the ratio of F50 (clonal expansion) to E x V (chaos), calculated using BLOSUM62-based TCRdist between CDR3 peptides within each V-J. Welch's t-statistics and random forest reduced fewer than 600 V-J features to under 15, which were used in a naive Bayes classifier (R e1071). The public reads were run again by TCRdb, first through fastp at Q25 and then through MiXCR, and only productive beta chains were kept. For every CDR3 protein sequence, its rows merge into one entry that carries the most common genes and DNA. The V and J calls were determined by TCRdb, not by the authors. For this sample the table gives 550,000 to 800,000 distinct CDR3 sequences, of which 17% were detected only once. The ten largest clonotypes hold less than 20% of the sample.

On the study overall, not on this receptor specifically: Blood samples also contained most of the expanded thyroid clonotypes (frequency above 0.001), which suggests that blood repertoires may reflect thyroid immune responses. In validation, the model predicted progression to ophthalmopathy with roughly 70% sensitivity and less than 75% specificity, a median of 6.5 months before onset. No statistical method was used to fix the sample size in advance, and group allocation was not hidden from the investigators. A 13 V-J signature model separated ophthalmopathy from stable hyperthyroidism, with around 91% sensitivity and roughly 84% specificity in cross-validation and 80%/75% in testing.

Stable Graves' hyperthyroidism was defined as no progression to ophthalmopathy during 18 months of follow-up. The hyperthyroidism patients were between 18 and 65 years old and newly diagnosed, with a disease duration of less than 2 months. Exclusion was applied to patients with uncontrolled infections, other autoimmune diseases, pregnancy or lactation. Diagnoses were based on clinical symptoms, serum thyroxine and TRAb, thyroid ultrasound and orbital computed tomography. PBMCs were separated from roughly 10 ml of fresh peripheral blood using Ficoll-Paque density gradient centrifugation. Trizol reagent was used to extract total RNA, and RNA quality was then checked on an Agilent 2100 Bioanalyzer. In the germline V gene (reference sequence), CDR1 corresponds to WNHNN and CDR2 to SYGVQD. V was cut back by 3 bases and J by 1 base, leaving a gap of 9 bases between them. The CDR3 runs 15 amino acids, cysteine and phenylalanine included. Left in the record is the CDR3 DNA by itself, 45 bases read in frame from the first base.

The chain joins TRBV10-1 to TRBJ2-2; a tentative D match to TRBD2 spans 5 bases. The sequenced sample consisted of blood. This TCR derives from a man aged 50 to 60 with Graves' hyperthyroidism. The sequenced DNA: TGCGCCAGCAGTGACCCGGGATGGAACACCGGGGAGCTGTTTTTT. It specifies CASSDPGWNTGELFF.